These 13 T cell receptor beta chains were all obtained from the same sample, sequenced in a study of CD8 T cells in Susac syndrome. An input of about 0.5 to 1 ug of RNA was subjected to reverse transcription using random hexamers. From the immunoSEQ multiplex PCR reads, TCRdb called clonotypes with MiXCR, one entry per CDR3 protein. Of some 150,000 distinct CDR3 sequences detected, around 94% appear once; the ten largest clones hold about 0.26%. What was sequenced was CD8+ T cells from PBMCs. These receptors all stem from a human donor in good health.

V and J are TRBV27 and TRBJ2-7; no firm D call. V was trimmed by 3 bases and J by 7 bases, leaving 7 bases between them. In germline, CDR1 is MNHEY, CDR2 SMNVEV (reference sequence). The CDR3 loop spans 11 amino acids. The CDR3 DNA reads TGTGCCAGCAGTTTTCCCCCTGAGCAGTACTTC. Translated: CASSFPPEQYF.

This chain links TRBV15 with TRBJ2-1; D gene uncertain. This CDR3 region has 11 residues. The V end was cut by 8 bases, the J end by 5 bases, with 7 bases between. Germline loops: CDR1 LNHNV, CDR2 YYDKDF (reference sequence). The CDR3 is CATEENNEQFF. The CDR3 DNA reads TGTGCCACCGAAGAGAACAATGAGCAGTTCTTC.

The chain uses TRBV29-1 and TRBJ2-7; tentative D call: TRBD1 (6 bases). There are 12 residues in the CDR3. The ends were cut back, 3 bases at V and 4 bases at J, with 10 bases in the middle. Germline CDR1 SQVTM, CDR2 ANQGSEA. CDR3 sequence reads: CSVDTGQYEQYF. The CDR3 region has the DNA TGCAGCGTTGACACAGGGCAATACGAGCAGTACTTC.

This chain joins TRBV12-3 or TRBV12-4 and TRBJ1-5; 8 bases align to TRBD1. CDR3 length equals 14 residues. V shed 1 base, J shed 10 bases, and the junction held 6 bases outside the gene matches. The CDR3 nucleotides are TGTGCCAGCAGTTTAGGACAGGGGCGCGAACCCCAGCATTTT. The encoded protein is CASSLGQGREPQHF.

The chain is built from TRBV28 and TRBJ2-1, with D possibly being TRBD1 or TRBD2 (5 bases each). The V end lost 5 bases, the J end lost 10 bases, and 12 bases lay between the germline ends. The CDR3 covers 12 residues. Germline V gives CDR1 MDHEN, CDR2 SYDVKM. The CDR3 loop is CASSLRDLEQFF. In DNA form, the CDR3 reads TGTGCCAGCAGTCTACGGGACCTGGAGCAGTTCTTC.

V is TRBV9 and J is TRBJ2-7, with a possible D match to TRBD2 (6 bases). The CDR3 sequence is 12 residues long. V lost 3 bases to trimming and J lost 7 bases, with 11 bases between them. Germline CDR1 reads SGDLS; CDR2 reads YYNGEE. In DNA, the CDR3 is TGTGCCAGCAGCGGCCAGGAGGGAGAGCAGTACTTC. Protein sequence: CASSGQEGEQYF.

This chain links TRBV7-9 with TRBJ2-3; D remains unclear. This CDR3 spans 12 amino acids. Germline CDR1 and CDR2: SEHNR and FQNEAQ (reference sequence). V dropped 3 bases and J dropped 2 bases, with 3 bases sitting between them. CDR3 loop: CASSFFTDTQYF. In DNA, the CDR3 is TGTGCCAGCAGCTTCTTCACAGATACGCAGTATTTT.

The chain couples TRBV27 to TRBJ2-7, with TRBD1 identical over 8 bases. Germline V gene data show CDR1 as MNHEY and CDR2 as SMNVEV (reference sequence). The CDR3 extends over 13 amino acids. V was pared by 7 bases and J by 5 bases, with 7 bases of the junction left unmatched. The CDR3 DNA follows: TGTGCCAGCACGACTCAGGGGGCCCACGAGCAGTACTTC. This codes for CASTTQGAHEQYF.

The CDR3 reads CASFDYNQETQYF. For the CDR3, the DNA is TGTGCCAGCTTCGACTATAACCAAGAGACCCAGTACTTC. V is TRBV27 and J is TRBJ2-5; D might be TRBD2 (5 bases). Trimming pared 8 bases from V and 0 bases from J, leaving 10 bases between. The CDR3 is 13 residues long. CDR1 is MNHEY and CDR2 is SMNVEV in the germline V gene (reference sequence).

This chain joins TRBV5-1 and TRBJ2-5; D remains unclear. Germline V gene data show CDR1 as SGHRS and CDR2 as YFSETQ. The CDR3 has 13 amino acids. V was trimmed by 2 bases and J by 3 bases, leaving 8 bases between them. In DNA, the CDR3 is TGCGCCAGCAGCTTTTATATCGAAGAGACCCAGTACTTC. Translation gives CASSFYIEETQYF.

V usage is TRBV27 and J usage is TRBJ1-2; D unclear. The CDR3 length is 13 residues. V lost 5 bases and J 6 bases, leaving 13 bases between the germline ends. CDR1 and CDR2 from the germline V gene are MNHEY and SMNVEV (reference sequence). The CDR3 DNA follows: TGTGCCAGCAGTCGCCGGGGATCCGATGGCTACACCTTC. Translated: CASSRRGSDGYTF.

The chain uses TRBV3-1 and TRBJ1-1; TRBD1 matches 8 bases. With V trimmed by 2 bases and J by 4 bases, 6 bases remained unmatched. The CDR3 consists of 15 residues. Germline V gene sequence: CDR1 LGHDT, CDR2 YNNKEL (reference sequence). The CDR3 region is CASSQPDRGGTEAFF. For the CDR3, the DNA is TGTGCCAGCAGCCAACCTGACAGGGGAGGCACTGAAGCTTTCTTT. The entire variable domain, with the rest obtained from reference TRBV3-1 and TRBJ1-1, is as follows: DTAVSQTPKYLVTQMGNDKSIKCEQNLGHDTMYWYKQDSKKFLKIMFSYNNKELIINETVPNRFSPKSPDKAHLNLHINSLELGDSAVYFCASSQPDRGGTEAFFGQGTRLTVV.

The rearrangement uses TRBV30 and TRBJ2-7; 8 bases match TRBD2. CDR1 is GTSNPN and CDR2 is SVGIG in the germline V gene (reference sequence). The CDR3 is made up of 13 amino acids. V trimming: 7 bases; J trimming: 0 bases; junction bases outside the gene matches: 5. CDR3 DNA sequence: TGTGCCTTTACGACTAGCGACTCCTACGAGCAGTACTTC. Translation: CAFTTSDSYEQYF.